The 12 T cell receptor beta chains presented below share a single source sample, sequenced in a study of blood T cell repertoires in COVID-19. Generated by immunoSEQ multiplex PCR, the TCRdb table keeps only in-frame clones and is missing some. Among about 35,000 clones listed, 75% to 90% were seen once. Material: peripheral blood. The receptors originated from an elderly man with active COVID-19.

The chain recombines TRBV7-9 with TRBJ2-2; 9 positions agree with TRBD2. V shed 6 bases, J shed 2 bases, and the junction held 1 base outside the gene matches. CDR3 length: 14 amino acids. CDR1 and CDR2 (germline): SEHNR, FQNEAQ (reference sequence). The CDR3 region is CASRTSGNTGELFF. As DNA, the CDR3 is TGTGCCAGCAGGACTAGCGGAAACACCGGGGAGCTGTTTTTT.

The sample holds a few counts of this clone. The V and J genes are TRBV5-1 and TRBJ1-6; D may be TRBD1 (6 bases). Germline V gene data show CDR1 as SGHRS and CDR2 as YFSETQ. CDR3 length: 15 residues. With 4 bases removed from V and 7 bases from J, the gap between germline ends came to 15 bases. The CDR3 nucleotides read TGCGCCAGCAGCGCCGTGGACAGCAGGAATTCACCCCTCCACTTT. Residues: CASSAVDSRNSPLHF.

J is TRBJ1-5 and V is TRBV19; the D gene is possibly TRBD1 (6 bases). The germline CDR1 and CDR2 sequences are LNHDA and SQIVND (reference sequence). This CDR3 is built from 14 residues. V lost 8 bases and J lost 2, with 13 bases in between. DNA for the CDR3: TGTGCCAGTGGTAAGGGGGGGGGCAATCAGCCCCAGCATTTT. It encodes CASGKGGGNQPQHF.

This clone was recorded once. This chain connects TRBV7-2 to TRBJ2-5; 8 bases fit TRBD2. Germline V gives CDR1 SGHTA, CDR2 FQGNSA. The ends lost 6 bases at V and 2 bases at J; junction bases unmatched: 5. The CDR3 contains 14 residues. CDR3 protein: CASRSRLAQETQYF. The CDR3 nucleotides read TGTGCCAGCAGATCAAGACTAGCGCAAGAGACCCAGTACTTC.

The gene calls are TRBV28 and TRBJ2-7; TRBD2 aligns across 7 bases. The CDR3 totals 17 residues. Germline lookup yields CDR1 MDHEN and CDR2 SYDVKM. V lost 8 bases to trimming and J lost 2 bases; unmatched junction nucleotides: 18. CDR3 sequence: CASLPPLSGGLTYEQYF. The CDR3 DNA sequence: TGTGCCAGCCTCCCCCCCCTATCGGGAGGCCTCACCTACGAGCAGTACTTC.

In DNA form, the CDR3 reads TGCGCCAGCAGCTTGGAGTCAGGGGCCGGTGAAAAACTGTTTTTT. Residues: CASSLESGAGEKLFF. This chain uses TRBV5-1 with TRBJ1-4; the D gene is possibly TRBD1 (6 bases). V gave up 0 bases and J gave up 7 bases, with 13 bases separating them. The germline CDR1 and CDR2 sequences are SGHRS and YFSETQ. The CDR3 loop spans 15 amino acids.

This chain joins TRBV18 and TRBJ2-3; 8 bases map to TRBD1. In germline, CDR1 is KGHSH, CDR2 LQKENI. The CDR3 loop spans 16 amino acids. Unmatched junction bases numbered 7, after V lost 3 bases and J lost 2 bases. The chain's CDR3 is CASSPGQGATTDTQYF. The CDR3 DNA is TGTGCCAGCTCACCGGGGCAGGGGGCTACCACAGATACGCAGTATTTT.

The chain combines TRBV6-4 with TRBJ2-1; a possible D gene is TRBD2 (5 bases). V lost 6 bases, J lost 1 base, and 13 bases lay in between. Germline values: CDR1 MRHNA, CDR2 SNTAGT. The CDR3 length is 15 residues. The CDR3 DNA reads as TGTGCCAGCAGCCCGGAACGGGGTTCCTACAATGAGCAGTTCTTC. This translates into CASSPERGSYNEQFF.

This chain joins TRBV6-2 or TRBV6-3 and TRBJ2-7, with D possibly matching TRBD2 (5 bases). Germline V CDR1 and CDR2: MNHEY, SVGEGT. There are 15 residues in the CDR3. The V gene lost 1 base and the J gene lost 6 bases, with 16 bases spanning the gap. In nucleotides, the CDR3 is TGTGCCAGCAGTTACTTGTTACTTGGACTCTCCGAGCAGTACTTC. Amino acid sequence: CASSYLLLGLSEQYF.

Here the CDR3 reads CASSSRSGTSGKSYF. The CDR3 DNA reads TGTGCCAGCAGCTCTCGGAGTGGGACTAGCGGGAAGTCGTACTTC. The chain employs TRBV7-9 and TRBJ2-7; TRBD2 aligns across 13 bases. Per germline, CDR1 SEHNR and CDR2 FQNEAQ (reference sequence). The CDR3 covers 15 residues. V gave up 4 bases and J gave up 12 bases; unmatched junction bases: 12.

The chain is built from TRBV19 and TRBJ2-1; tentative D call: TRBD2 (6 bases). Germline V CDR1 and CDR2: LNHDA, SQIVND (reference sequence). This CDR3 is 18 amino acids long. Trimming removed 7 bases at V and 4 bases at J, with 26 bases between. The CDR3 bases are TGTGCCAGTATCACTCGAAAGGGATTCGGGAGACAGTACAATGAGCAGTTCTTC. This encodes CASITRKGFGRQYNEQFF. Full variable domain (rest looked up from reference TRBV19 and TRBJ2-1): DGGITQSPKYLFRKEGQNVTLSCEQNLNHDAMYWYRQDPGQGLRLIYYSQIVNDFQKGDIAEGYSVSREKKESFPLTVTSAQKNPTAFYLCASITRKGFGRQYNEQFFGPGTRLTVL.

The chain joins TRBV5-4 to TRBJ2-7; TRBD2 matches 10 bases. This CDR3 has 14 amino acids. Germline V gene data show CDR1 as SGHNT and CDR2 as YYREEE (reference sequence). Unmatched junction bases numbered 7, after V lost 3 bases and J lost 7 bases. The CDR3 nucleotides read TGTGCCAGCAGCTACGGACTAGCGGAGGGGGAGCAGTACTTC. Translating it yields CASSYGLAEGEQYF.